This TCR beta chain was retrieved from a study of blood T cell repertoires in COVID-19. Study at large: Samples taken during acute and convalescent COVID-19 were collected in the United States, Italy and Spain. T cells, B-cell-depleted T cells, or PBMCs provided the cDNA or gDNA that served as material.

In the original processing: How many nucleated cells were present was estimated from reference gene primer amplification. Profiling relied on immunoSEQ multiplex PCR, and the TCRdb table lists in-frame clones only, not all of them. The V and J calls and clone size were taken over from that table, and D and trimming were inferred from the DNA. This sample has 90,000 to 150,000 clones, with less than 90% found just once. The CDR3 sequence is 15 residues long. With 3 bases removed from V and 3 bases from J, the gap between germline ends came to 14 bases. Per germline, CDR1 KGHSH and CDR2 LQKENI. The origin of this receptor is a man in his sixties or seventies who had recovered from COVID-19. What was sequenced was peripheral blood. The J gene is TRBJ2-5, the V gene TRBV18, with TRBD1 as a possible D gene (5 bases). This chain's CDR3 is CASSPTPDREETQYF. In DNA, the CDR3 is TGTGCCAGCTCACCTACCCCCGACAGAGAAGAGACCCAGTACTTC.